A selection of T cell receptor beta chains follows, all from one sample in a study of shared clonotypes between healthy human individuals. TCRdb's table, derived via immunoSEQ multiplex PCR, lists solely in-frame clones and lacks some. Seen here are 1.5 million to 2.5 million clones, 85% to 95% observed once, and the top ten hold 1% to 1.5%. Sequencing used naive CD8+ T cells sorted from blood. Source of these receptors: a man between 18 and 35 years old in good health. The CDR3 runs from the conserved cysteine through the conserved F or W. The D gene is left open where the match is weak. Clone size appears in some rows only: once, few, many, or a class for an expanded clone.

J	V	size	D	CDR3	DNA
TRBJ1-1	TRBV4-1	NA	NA	CASSHSQVGPVTEAFF	TGCGCCAGCAGCCACTCCCAGGTGGGTCCTGTCACTGAAGCTTTCTTT
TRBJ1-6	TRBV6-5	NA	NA	CASSAPWPLNSPLHF	TGTGCCAGCAGCGCGCCATGGCCCCTAAATTCACCCCTCCACTTT
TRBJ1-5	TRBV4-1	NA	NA	CASSQYTNQPQHF	TGCGCCAGCAGCCAGTACACTAATCAGCCCCAGCATTTT
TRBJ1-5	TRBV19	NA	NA	CASSEAPHQHF	TGTGCCAGTAGTGAGGCTCCCCACCAGCATTTT
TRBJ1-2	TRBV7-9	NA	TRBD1	CASSFLDRGVDGYTF	TGTGCCAGCAGTTTCCTAGACAGGGGAGTCGATGGCTACACCTTC
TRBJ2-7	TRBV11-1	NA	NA	CASSNPTGETSTYEQYF	TGTGCCAGCAGCAACCCGACCGGAGAAACCAGTACCTACGAGCAGTACTTC
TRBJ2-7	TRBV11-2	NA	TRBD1	CASSLPPGQTFYEQYF	TGTGCCAGCAGCTTACCACCGGGACAGACCTTCTACGAGCAGTACTTC
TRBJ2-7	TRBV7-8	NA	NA	CASSPTTVAYEQYF	TGTGCCAGCAGCCCCACCACAGTTGCCTACGAGCAGTACTTC
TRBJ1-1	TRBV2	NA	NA	CASSEFAIEGGPLRSGTEAFF	TGTGCCAGCAGTGAATTTGCGATCGAGGGAGGACCTCTCAGGAGCGGGACTGAAGCTTTCTTT
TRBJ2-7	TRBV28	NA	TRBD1	CASSLRTGILDEQYF	TGTGCCAGCAGTTTGAGGACAGGGATTTTGGACGAGCAGTACTTC
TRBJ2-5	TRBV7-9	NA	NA	CASSLAVADQETQYF	TGTGCCAGCAGCTTAGCGGTGGCGGACCAAGAGACCCAGTACTTC
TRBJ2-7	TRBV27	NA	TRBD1	CASSTTGTGSYEQYF	TGTGCCAGCAGTACAACCGGGACAGGCTCCTACGAGCAGTACTTC
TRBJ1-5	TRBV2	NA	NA	CASRHVDSNQPQHF	TGTGCCAGCAGACACGTTGACAGCAATCAGCCCCAGCATTTT
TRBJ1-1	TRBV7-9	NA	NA	CASKGDGNTEAFF	TGTGCCAGCAAAGGGGACGGGAACACTGAAGCTTTCTTT
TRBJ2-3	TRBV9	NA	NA	CASSVDGDTDTQYF	TGTGCCAGCAGCGTAGACGGAGACACAGATACGCAGTATTTT
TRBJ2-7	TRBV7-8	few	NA	CASSVGLTYEQYF	TGTGCCAGCAGTGTCGGACTGACCTACGAGCAGTACTTC
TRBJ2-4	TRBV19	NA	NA	CASSRFNSPSSQGFDIQYF	TGTGCCAGTAGCCGATTTAACTCCCCGTCGTCACAGGGTTTTGACATTCAGTACTTC
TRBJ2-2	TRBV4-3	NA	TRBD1	CASGGGTGGTGELFF	TGCGCCAGCGGAGGGGGGACAGGAGGCACCGGGGAGCTGTTTTTT
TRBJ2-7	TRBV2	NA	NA	CASSGGLIPSYEQYF	TGTGCCAGCAGTGGGGGACTTATCCCAAGCTACGAGCAGTACTTC
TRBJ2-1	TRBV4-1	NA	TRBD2	CASSQDSGGRASNEQFF	TGCGCCAGCAGCCAAGATTCCGGCGGGAGGGCCTCGAATGAGCAGTTCTTC
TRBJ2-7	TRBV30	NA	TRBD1	CAWESGTDYEQYF	TGTGCCTGGGAGTCCGGGACAGACTACGAGCAGTACTTC
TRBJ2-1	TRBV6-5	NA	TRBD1	CASSYHRGLWFF	TGTGCCAGCAGTTACCACAGGGGATTGTGGTTCTTC
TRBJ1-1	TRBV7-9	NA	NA	CASIGGYGTEAFF	TGTGCCAGCATTGGGGGGTATGGGACTGAAGCTTTCTTT
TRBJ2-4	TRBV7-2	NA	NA	CASSLALGGSRENIQYF	TGTGCCAGCAGCTTAGCATTAGGGGGATCACGTGAAAACATTCAGTACTTC
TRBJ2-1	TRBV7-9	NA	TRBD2	CASSRNSGLAGGKDEQFF	TGTGCCAGCAGCCGAAATTCGGGACTAGCGGGGGGAAAAGATGAGCAGTTCTTC
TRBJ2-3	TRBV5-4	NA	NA	CASSLTPGGADTQYF	TGTGCCAGCAGTTTGACTCCAGGAGGGGCAGATACGCAGTATTTT
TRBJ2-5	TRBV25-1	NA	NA	CASSELRGQETQYF	TGTGCCAGCAGTGAATTAAGGGGCCAAGAGACCCAGTACTTC
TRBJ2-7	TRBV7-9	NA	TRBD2	CASSGIAGELSEQYF	TGTGCCAGCAGCGGAATAGCGGGAGAGCTTTCCGAGCAGTACTTC
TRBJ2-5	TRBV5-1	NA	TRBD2	CASSPRLAGGPETQYF	TGCGCCAGCAGCCCTAGACTAGCGGGAGGGCCCGAGACCCAGTACTTC
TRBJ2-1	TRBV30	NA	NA	CAWSPSDEQFF	TGTGCCTGGAGCCCCAGCGACGAGCAGTTCTTC
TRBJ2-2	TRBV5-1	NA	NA	CASSFEGPGELFF	TGCGCCAGCAGCTTCGAGGGGCCCGGGGAGCTGTTTTTT
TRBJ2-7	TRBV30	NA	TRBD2	CAWSVTGGAGGEQYF	TGTGCCTGGAGTGTAACGGGAGGGGCCGGGGGCGAGCAGTACTTC
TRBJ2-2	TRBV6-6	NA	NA	CAEARVGTGELFF	TGTGCCGAAGCGAGAGTGGGCACCGGGGAGCTGTTTTTT
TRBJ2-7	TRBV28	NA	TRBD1	CASTFSPKTGEDYEQYF	TGTGCCAGCACATTTTCCCCCAAGACAGGGGAGGACTACGAGCAGTACTTC
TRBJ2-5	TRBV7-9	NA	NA	CASSPHRVEETQYF	TGTGCCAGCAGCCCCCACAGGGTTGAAGAGACCCAGTACTTC
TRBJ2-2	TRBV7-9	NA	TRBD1	CASSVTGGSGITGELFF	TGTGCCAGCAGCGTGACAGGGGGCAGTGGTATCACCGGGGAGCTGTTTTTT
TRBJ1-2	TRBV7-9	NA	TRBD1	CASSLTDRAGYTF	TGTGCCAGCAGCCTTACCGACAGGGCTGGCTACACCTTC
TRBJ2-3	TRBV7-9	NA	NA	CASSLDLWDTQYF	TGTGCCAGCAGCTTAGACCTGTGGGATACGCAGTATTTT
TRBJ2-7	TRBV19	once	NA	CASSIVGGGESEQYF	TGTGCCAGTAGTATAGTTGGAGGGGGCGAATCCGAGCAGTACTTC
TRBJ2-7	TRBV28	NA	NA	CASSLAGLSYEQYF	TGTGCCAGCAGTTTAGCGGGCCTCTCCTACGAGCAGTACTTC
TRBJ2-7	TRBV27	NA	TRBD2	CASSPSSGSFFYEQYF	TGTGCCTCAAGTCCGTCTAGCGGGTCCTTTTTCTACGAGCAGTACTTC
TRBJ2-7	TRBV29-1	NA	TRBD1	CSVAGTGASYEQYF	TGCAGCGTGGCCGGGACAGGGGCCTCCTACGAGCAGTACTTC
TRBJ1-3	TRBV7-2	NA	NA	CASSPFWAGEGNTIYF	TGTGCCAGCAGCCCCTTTTGGGCAGGCGAGGGAAACACCATATATTTT
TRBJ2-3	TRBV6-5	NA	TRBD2	CASRIAGEADTQYF	TGTGCCAGCAGAATAGCGGGAGAAGCAGATACGCAGTATTTT